This T cell receptor (beta chain) was recorded in a study of blood T cell repertoires in COVID-19. As for the study in general: Spain, Italy and the United States supplied samples that represented acute and convalescent COVID-19.

Symptom resolution, clearance, or two negative PCRs marked the recovered donors of Cohort 3. The CDR3 runs 14 residues. CDR1 is SGHRS and CDR2 is YFSETQ in the germline V gene. V trimming: 4 bases; J trimming: 6 bases; junction bases outside the gene matches: 9. In the study's own analysis: Amplification of reference gene primers provided the estimated nucleated cell counts. Some clones are missing from TCRdb's copy, which holds only in-frame ones; the method was immunoSEQ multiplex PCR. That table supplies the V and J calls and clone size; D and trimming were determined from the DNA. The profile covers over 250,000 clones, with around 90% appearing a single time and 1% to 1.3% taken by the ten largest.

V usage is TRBV5-1 and J usage is TRBJ2-7; 8 nucleotides match TRBD1. Specimen: PBMCs or T cells enriched from blood (not recorded which). This TCR was recovered from a woman aged 25 to 39 who had recovered from COVID-19. CDR3 sequence reads: CASSKDRERLEQYF. The CDR3 coding sequence is TGCGCCAGCAGCAAGGACAGGGAACGTCTCGAGCAGTACTTC.